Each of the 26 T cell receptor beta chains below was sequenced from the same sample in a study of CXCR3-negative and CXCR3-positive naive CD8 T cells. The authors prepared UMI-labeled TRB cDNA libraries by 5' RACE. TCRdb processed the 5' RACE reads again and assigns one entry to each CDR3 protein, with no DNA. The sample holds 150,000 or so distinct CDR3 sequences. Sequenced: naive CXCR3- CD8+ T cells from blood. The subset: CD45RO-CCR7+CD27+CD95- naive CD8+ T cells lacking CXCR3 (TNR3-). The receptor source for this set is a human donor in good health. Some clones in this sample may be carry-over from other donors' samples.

The CDR3 loop reads CASSSGTGGFNEQFF. The rearrangement links TRBV12-3 or TRBV12-4 to TRBJ2-1; with no DNA, the TCRdb D assignment of TRBD1 cannot be verified. The CDR3 is made up of 15 amino acids.

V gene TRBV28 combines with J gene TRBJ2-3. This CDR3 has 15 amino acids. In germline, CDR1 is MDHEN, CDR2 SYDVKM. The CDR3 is CATIRTGSSTDTQYF.

CDR3 amino acids: CASSIPGLFNEQFF. The genes are TRBV27 and TRBJ2-1; TCRdb returns TRBD1, unconfirmable since there is no DNA. Germline CDR1 and CDR2: MNHEY and SMNVEV (reference sequence). The CDR3 spans 14 residues.

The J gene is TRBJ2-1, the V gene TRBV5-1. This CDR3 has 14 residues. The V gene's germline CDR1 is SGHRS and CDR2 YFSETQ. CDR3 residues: CASRLAGSYNEQFF.

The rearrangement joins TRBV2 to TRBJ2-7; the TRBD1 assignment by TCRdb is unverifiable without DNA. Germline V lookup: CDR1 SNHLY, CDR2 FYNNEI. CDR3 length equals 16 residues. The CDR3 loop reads CASPRDPGQGFPEQYF.

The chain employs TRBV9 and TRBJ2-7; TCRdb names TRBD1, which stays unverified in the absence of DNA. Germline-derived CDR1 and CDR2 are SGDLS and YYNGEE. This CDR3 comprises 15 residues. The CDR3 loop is CASSPRGGPSYEQYF.

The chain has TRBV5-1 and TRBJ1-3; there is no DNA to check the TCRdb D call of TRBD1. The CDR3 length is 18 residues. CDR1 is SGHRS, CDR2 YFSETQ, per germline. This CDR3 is CASSLLGQGALGGNTIYF.

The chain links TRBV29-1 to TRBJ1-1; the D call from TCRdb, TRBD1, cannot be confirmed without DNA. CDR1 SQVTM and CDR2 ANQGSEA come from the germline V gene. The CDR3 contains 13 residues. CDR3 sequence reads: CSVLRTMNTEAFF.

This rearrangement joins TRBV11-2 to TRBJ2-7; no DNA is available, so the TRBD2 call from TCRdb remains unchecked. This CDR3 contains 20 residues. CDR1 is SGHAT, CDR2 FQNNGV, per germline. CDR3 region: CASSFAQGTSGGAYSYEQYF.

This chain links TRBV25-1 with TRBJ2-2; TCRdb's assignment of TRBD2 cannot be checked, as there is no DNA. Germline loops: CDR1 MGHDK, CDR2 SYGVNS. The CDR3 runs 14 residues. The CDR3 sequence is CASRTSGITGELFF.

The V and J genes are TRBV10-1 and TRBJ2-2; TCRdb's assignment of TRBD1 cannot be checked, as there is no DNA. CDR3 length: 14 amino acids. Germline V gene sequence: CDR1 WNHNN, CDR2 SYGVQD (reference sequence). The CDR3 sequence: CASSPRTETGELFF.

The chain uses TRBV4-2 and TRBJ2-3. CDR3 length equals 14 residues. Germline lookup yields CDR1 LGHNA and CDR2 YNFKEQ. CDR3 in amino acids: CASSQVGEVDTQYF.

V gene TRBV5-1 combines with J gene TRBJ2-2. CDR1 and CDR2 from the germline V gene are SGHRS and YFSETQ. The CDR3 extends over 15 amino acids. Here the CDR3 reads CASYDDTSNTGELFF.

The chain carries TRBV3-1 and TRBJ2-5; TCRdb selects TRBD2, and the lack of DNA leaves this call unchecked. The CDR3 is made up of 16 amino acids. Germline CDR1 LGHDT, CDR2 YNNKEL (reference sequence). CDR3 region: CASSREERGGQETQYF.

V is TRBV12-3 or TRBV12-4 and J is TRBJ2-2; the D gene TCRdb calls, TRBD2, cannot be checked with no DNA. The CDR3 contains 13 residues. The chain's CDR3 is CASSPLDTGELFF.

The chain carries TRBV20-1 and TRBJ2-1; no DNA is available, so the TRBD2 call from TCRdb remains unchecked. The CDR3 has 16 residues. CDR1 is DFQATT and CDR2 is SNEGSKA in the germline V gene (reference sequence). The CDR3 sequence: CSARVSPGLAWHEQFF.

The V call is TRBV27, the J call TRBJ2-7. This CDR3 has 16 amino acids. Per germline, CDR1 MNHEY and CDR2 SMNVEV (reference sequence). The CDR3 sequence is CASSLSFPRFSYEQYF.

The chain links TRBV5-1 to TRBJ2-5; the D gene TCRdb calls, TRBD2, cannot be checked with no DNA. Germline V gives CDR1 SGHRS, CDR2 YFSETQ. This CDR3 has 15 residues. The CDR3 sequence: CASSFSGGPPGTQYF.

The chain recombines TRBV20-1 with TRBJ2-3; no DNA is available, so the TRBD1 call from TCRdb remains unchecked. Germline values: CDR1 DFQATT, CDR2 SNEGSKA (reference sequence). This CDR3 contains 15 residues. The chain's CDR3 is CSAKSGRRPTDTQYF.

The CDR3 spells CASSAELNEQFF. The chain carries TRBV9 and TRBJ2-1. The CDR3 runs 12 residues. CDR1 SGDLS and CDR2 YYNGEE come from the germline V gene.

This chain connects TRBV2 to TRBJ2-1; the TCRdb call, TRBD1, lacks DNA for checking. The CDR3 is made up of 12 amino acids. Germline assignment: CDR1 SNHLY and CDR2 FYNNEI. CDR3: CASGGPYNEQFF. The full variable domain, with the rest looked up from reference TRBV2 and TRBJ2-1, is EPEVTQTPSHQVTQMGQEVILRCVPISNHLYFYWYRQILGQKVEFLVSFYNNEISEKSEIFDDQFSVERPDGSNFTLKIRSTKLEDSAMYFCASGGPYNEQFFGPGTRLTVL.

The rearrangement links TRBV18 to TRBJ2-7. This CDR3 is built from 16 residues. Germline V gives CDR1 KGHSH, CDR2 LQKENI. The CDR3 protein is CASSPPVTGASYEQYF. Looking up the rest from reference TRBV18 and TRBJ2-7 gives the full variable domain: NAGVMQNPRHLVRRRGQEARLRCSPMKGHSHVYWYRQLPEEGLKFMVYLQKENIIDESGMPKERFSAEFPKEGPSILRIQQVVRGDSAAYFCASSPPVTGASYEQYFGPGTRLTVT.

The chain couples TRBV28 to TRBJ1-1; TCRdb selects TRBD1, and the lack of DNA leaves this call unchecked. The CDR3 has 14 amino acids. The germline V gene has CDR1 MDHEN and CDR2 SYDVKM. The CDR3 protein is CASSFGRGYTEAFF.

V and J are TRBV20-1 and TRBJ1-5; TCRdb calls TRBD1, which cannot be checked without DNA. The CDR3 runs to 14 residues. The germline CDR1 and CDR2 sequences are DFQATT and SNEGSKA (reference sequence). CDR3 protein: CSARDTSGGRPQHF.

The CDR3 loop reads CASRNRYEQYF. The chain links TRBV10-2 to TRBJ2-7; TCRdb gives TRBD1 as the D gene, but with no DNA this cannot be confirmed. The CDR3 is made up of 11 amino acids. CDR1 and CDR2 from the germline V gene are WSHSY and SAAADI.

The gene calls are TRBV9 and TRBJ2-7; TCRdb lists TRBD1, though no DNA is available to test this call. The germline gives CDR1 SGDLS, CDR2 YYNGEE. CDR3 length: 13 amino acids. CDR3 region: CASSAKTGTEQYF.